A selection of T cell receptor beta chains follows, all from one sample in a study of OX40 agonist ivuxolimab in advanced cancers. Produced via immunoSEQ multiplex PCR; TCRdb's table is partial and in-frame only. The sample lists over 70,000 clones, around nine tenths occurring once. The sequenced sample was CD4+ or CD8+ T cells sorted from blood, obtained in a trial of the OX40 agonist ivuxolimab. These receptors were taken from an adult with an advanced solid tumor such as melanoma, head and neck, liver or kidney cancer. CDR3s include the opening cysteine and the closing phenylalanine or tryptophan. Each record gives: J gene, clone size, D gene, V gene, CDR3 DNA, CDR3 protein. A D gene is named only where the DNA matches it firmly. Size tells how often a clone was seen (once, few, many) or the class of an expanded clone, and some rows leave it out.

TRBJ2-5	NA	NA	TRBV5-1	TGCGCCAGCAGCTTGGGACTCCAAGTAAAGACCCAGTACTTC	CASSLGLQVKTQYF
TRBJ1-4	NA	NA	TRBV18	TGTGCCAGCTCACCAAGGCAGGCCGGGGAAAAACTGTTTTTT	CASSPRQAGEKLFF
TRBJ1-4	NA	NA	TRBV4-3	TGCGCCAGCAGCTGGTCAGAAAATAATGAAAAACTGTTTTTT	CASSWSENNEKLFF
TRBJ2-3	NA	TRBD1	TRBV29-1	TGCAGCGTACGACAGGGTGGCACAGATACGCAGTATTTT	CSVRQGGTDTQYF
TRBJ2-7	many	NA	TRBV4-1	TGCGCCAGCAGCCCTAACTCGTTAGGGATGATCCCCTACGAGCAGTACTTC	CASSPNSLGMIPYEQYF
TRBJ2-7	NA	TRBD1	TRBV29-1	TGCAGCGTTGAAACGGACAGGGGGGCCTACGAGCAGTACTTC	CSVETDRGAYEQYF
TRBJ1-5	NA	NA	TRBV7-9	TGTGCCAGCAGCTCAGGGCAGCGTTGGGATAGCAATCAGCCCCAGCATTTT	CASSSGQRWDSNQPQHF
TRBJ1-1	NA	NA	TRBV7-2	TGTGCCAGCAGCAAAACCCTTGAAGCTTTCTTT	CASSKTLEAFF
TRBJ2-2	NA	NA	TRBV19	TGTGCCAGTAGATCGGAGGCGGCCACCGGGGAGCTGTTTTTT	CASRSEAATGELFF
TRBJ2-4	once	TRBD1	TRBV9	TGTGCCAGCAGCGGACAGGGGAACATTCAGTACTTC	CASSGQGNIQYF
TRBJ2-7	NA	NA	TRBV11-3	TGTGCCAGCAGCTTAATCTGTTCTAGCTCGAACTACTCCTACGAGCAGTACTTC	CASSLICSSSNYSYEQYF
TRBJ2-7	NA	NA	TRBV4-3	TGCGCCAGCAGCCAAGGAGGGCATTTTCGGGGGAACGAGCAGTACTTC	CASSQGGHFRGNEQYF
TRBJ1-3	NA	NA	TRBV27	TGTGCCAGCGCCATCGGGGGCGGAAACACCATATATTTT	CASAIGGGNTIYF
TRBJ2-1	NA	NA	TRBV15	TGTGCCACCAGCAGAGCTATTGCCTACAATGAGCAGTTCTTC	CATSRAIAYNEQFF
TRBJ2-1	NA	TRBD1	TRBV9	TGTGCCAGCGGGGACAGAACATACAATGAGCAGTTCTTC	CASGDRTYNEQFF
TRBJ1-5	NA	NA	TRBV7-3	TGTGCCAGCAGCTTAACCGGGGGGGGCGGCCAGCCCCAGCATTTT	CASSLTGGGGQPQHF
TRBJ1-1	NA	NA	TRBV18	TGTGCCAGCTCACCCCTCGGGGCCATGAACACTGAAGCTTTCTTT	CASSPLGAMNTEAFF
TRBJ2-7	NA	NA	TRBV6-1	TGTGCCAGCAGTGAAGAAGACAGGGGAGGGTCCTACGAGCAGTACTTC	CASSEEDRGGSYEQYF
TRBJ2-3	NA	NA	TRBV5-6	TGTGCCAGCAGCCAGATGCATGGAGCGGGTGCTTCAGATACGCAGTATTTT	CASSQMHGAGASDTQYF
TRBJ1-3	NA	NA	TRBV7-2	TGTGCCAGCAGCTCGTACACGGCCTCTGGAAACACCATATATTTT	CASSSYTASGNTIYF
TRBJ2-1	NA	TRBD1	TRBV14	TGTGCCAGCAGACGACAGGGGGCGCCGGGGAATGAGCAGTTCTTC	CASRRQGAPGNEQFF
TRBJ2-7	few	NA	TRBV7-2	TGTGCCAGCAGCTTAAGGAACGAGCAGTACTTC	CASSLRNEQYF
TRBJ2-1	NA	TRBD2	TRBV6-1	TGTGCCAGCAGTGAGCCGACTAGCGGGAGGGTCAATGAGCAGTTCTTC	CASSEPTSGRVNEQFF
TRBJ1-3	NA	NA	TRBV2	TGTGCCAGCAGACTAAGGGGAACTGGAAACACCATATATTTT	CASRLRGTGNTIYF
TRBJ1-5	NA	NA	TRBV7-7	TGTGCCAGCAAAAACGCCGGGGACCATAGTGGCAATCAGCCCCAGCATTTT	CASKNAGDHSGNQPQHF
TRBJ2-5	NA	TRBD2	TRBV6-5	TGTGCCAGCACGTATAGCGGGGGGGGCCTAGAGACCCAGTACTTC	CASTYSGGGLETQYF
TRBJ1-4	NA	TRBD1	TRBV7-9	TGTGCCAGCAGACGACAGGGACCCGCAACTAATGAAAAACTGTTTTTT	CASRRQGPATNEKLFF
TRBJ2-7	NA	TRBD1	TRBV18	TGTGCCAGCTCACCTTCCTGGGACAGAGCCTACGAGCAGTACTTC	CASSPSWDRAYEQYF
TRBJ1-5	NA	NA	TRBV5-8	TGTGCCAGCAGCTTCGGCAGGTATAGCAATCAGCCCCAGCATTTT	CASSFGRYSNQPQHF
TRBJ2-2	NA	NA	TRBV19	TGTGCCAGTGGTAATAGGGGCGGGGAGCTGTTTTTT	CASGNRGGELFF
TRBJ2-7	NA	NA	TRBV10-1	TGCGCCAGCAGTGAGTCGTGGGGTCCCCAGTACTTC	CASSESWGPQYF
TRBJ1-2	NA	NA	TRBV27	TGTGCCAGCAGTTTCACGGGGTACTATGGCTACACCTTC	CASSFTGYYGYTF
TRBJ1-1	NA	TRBD1	TRBV6-6	TGTGCCAGCAGTTTTGGACAGGGGAACACTGAAGCTTTCTTT	CASSFGQGNTEAFF
TRBJ2-7	NA	TRBD1	TRBV2	TGTGCCAGCAACGGGGATGGACAGGGGAGGTACGAGCAGTACTTC	CASNGDGQGRYEQYF
TRBJ2-2	NA	NA	TRBV11-3	TGTGCCAGCAGCTTATATAGGAGCGGGGAGCTGTTTTTT	CASSLYRSGELFF
TRBJ2-2	NA	TRBD2	TRBV6-5	TGTGCCAGCAGTTTGACTAGCGGGGGACCCGGGGAGCTGTTTTTT	CASSLTSGGPGELFF
TRBJ1-3	NA	NA	TRBV18	TGTGCCAGCTCACCACAGGGGTACTCTGGAAACACCATATATTTT	CASSPQGYSGNTIYF
TRBJ2-6	NA	NA	TRBV19	TGTGCCAGTAGTATTAAGGGGGCCAACGTCCTGACTTTC	CASSIKGANVLTF
TRBJ2-7	NA	NA	TRBV7-2	TGTGCCAGCAGCTTAGTTTCGGGGGACTACGAGCAGTACTTC	CASSLVSGDYEQYF
TRBJ2-1	NA	TRBD2	TRBV5-6	TGTGCCAGCAGCATCACCGGGACTAGTACCTACAATGAGCAGTTCTTC	CASSITGTSTYNEQFF
TRBJ2-5	NA	NA	TRBV10-3	TGTGCCATCAGTGAGACAGGAGGTAGGGAAGAGACCCAGTACTTC	CAISETGGREETQYF
TRBJ2-1	NA	TRBD1	TRBV10-1	TGCGCCAGCAGTACAGGGGGTGCTAACAATGAGCAGTTCTTC	CASSTGGANNEQFF